This TCR beta chain was recorded in a study of tumor-infiltrating lymphocytes in primary liver carcinoma. TCR beta cDNA was made from 500 ng total RNA with a constant-region primer. It was through three nested multiplex PCR rounds of slightly modified ARM-PCR that TCR beta libraries arose. MiXCR was run by TCRdb on the multiplex PCR reads, yielding one entry per CDR3 protein. The sample has around 56,000 distinct CDR3 sequences, 70% to 85% seen once; the top ten hold around 50%. Joint extraction of RNA and DNA used about 17-31 mg of bulk tissue that was unsorted. The sequencing sample was made of liver tumor tissue from sampling region 2. As for subset: tumor region T2, inferior pole. The sequence derives from a man in his forties with primary liver carcinoma and hepatitis B virus infection.

Written as DNA, the CDR3 is TGTGCCAGTAGCCTAGGGAGGAGCACAGATACGCAGTATTTT. This gives the protein CASSLGRSTDTQYF. This rearrangement joins TRBV28 to TRBJ2-3, with D possibly being TRBD2 (6 bases). The V gene lost 9 bases and the J gene lost 0 bases, with 13 bases spanning the gap. The CDR3 runs to 14 residues. Per germline, CDR1 MDHEN and CDR2 SYDVKM.